This T cell receptor beta chain is from a study of shared clonotypes between healthy human individuals. The study, taken as a whole, reports: Clonotype sharing among donors likely depends on sequencing depth.

Sequencing was performed with immunoSEQ multiplex PCR; in TCRdb, only in-frame clones are kept and a portion is missing. The sample consists of roughly 1,100,000 clones, around 76% of them appearing once. Concerning this clone itself: The antigen is not known.

This CDR3 region has 12 residues. CDR1 and CDR2 (germline): SGHAT, FQDESV (reference sequence). V was pared by 2 bases and J by 6 bases, with 6 bases between. The chain combines TRBV11-1 with TRBJ2-3; no definite D call. The specimen was memory CD4+ T cells sorted from blood. Subset specified: CD45RA-negative fraction. The sequence was collected from a man aged 18 to 29 in good health. As DNA, the CDR3 is TGTGCCAGCAGCTTACTGGGTGATACGCAGTATTTT. Protein sequence: CASSLLGDTQYF.